Listed below are T cell receptor beta chains from one sample, sequenced in a study of human T cells and chemical hapten exposure. TCRdb re-called the RACE reads through MiXCR, storing one row per CDR3 protein. The sample records 210,000 or so distinct CDR3 sequences, under 25% being singletons. Sequenced here: whole blood, sampled in connection with sensitization to the hapten diphenylcyclopropenone (DPC). These TCRs come from a woman aged 40 to 49 with alopecia areata. Some clones in this sample may be carry-over from other donors' samples. Each CDR3 is given with its conserved first and last residue. The D gene is left open where the match is weak. Size is omitted from some rows. Given values are once, few, many or a class for expanded clones.

TRBJ2-1,TRBV24-1,few,-,CATSDLNRPYNEQFF,TGTGCCACCAGTGATTTGAACAGGCCCTACAATGAGCAGTTCTTC
TRBJ2-1,TRBV15,few,TRBD2,CATSTGLAGEGEQFF,TGTGCCACCAGCACCGGACTAGCGGGAGAAGGTGAGCAGTTCTTC
TRBJ2-2,TRBV12-3/TRBV12-4,once,TRBD2,CASRPAGLAVGLFF,TGTGCCAGCAGGCCGGCCGGACTAGCGGTCGGGCTGTTTTTT
TRBJ2-1,TRBV2,few,TRBD1,CASSLRGRVNEQFF,TGTGCCAGCAGTCTCAGGGGGCGCGTCAATGAGCAGTTCTTC
TRBJ2-7,TRBV6-5,-,-,CASSYQTPGGHQYF,TGTGCCAGCAGTTACCAAACACCCGGGGGGCATCAGTACTTC
TRBJ1-1,TRBV6-5,-,TRBD1,CASSYYGYTGDTEAFF,TGTGCCAGCAGTTACTACGGATATACAGGGGATACTGAAGCTTTCTTT
TRBJ2-1,TRBV29-1,many,TRBD1,CSVEDGTGSHEQFF,TGCAGCGTTGAAGATGGGACAGGGAGCCATGAGCAGTTCTTC
TRBJ1-2,TRBV6-1,-,-,CASSDSRRQLSYGYTF,TGTGCCAGCAGTGATAGCCGGCGTCAGCTCTCCTATGGCTACACCTTC
TRBJ2-5,TRBV21-1,few,-,CASSQRQRGPRF,TGTGCCAGCAGCCAACGACAACGAGGCCCAAGATTC
TRBJ2-3,TRBV4-2,few,TRBD1,CASSQDGDRVSTDTQYF,TGTGCCAGCAGCCAAGATGGGGACAGGGTGAGCACAGATACGCAGTATTTT
TRBJ2-7,TRBV29-1,few,-,CSVQAGSLGEQYF,TGCAGCGTTCAAGCGGGTTCACTGGGGGAGCAGTACTTC
TRBJ1-1,TRBV10-3,-,-,CAISGGLGGPEAFF,TGTGCCATCAGTGGGGGACTGGGAGGGCCTGAAGCTTTCTTT
TRBJ2-7,TRBV11-3,-,TRBD2,CASSLEREGRYEQYF,TGTGCCAGCAGCTTAGAGCGGGAGGGCCGGTACGAGCAGTACTTC
TRBJ1-2,TRBV5-4,few,TRBD1,CASSPPPGQGSERDYGYTF,TGTGCCAGCAGCCCACCTCCGGGACAGGGGTCAGAGAGGGACTATGGCTACACCTTC
TRBJ2-3,TRBV6-5,-,TRBD1,CASATPGQKNTQYF,TGTGCCAGCGCCACCCCGGGACAGAAAAATACGCAGTATTTT
TRBJ2-2,TRBV29-1,-,TRBD2,CSVAGTSNTGELFF,TGCAGCGTAGCCGGGACTAGCAACACCGGGGAGCTGTTTTTT
TRBJ2-3,TRBV5-1,few,TRBD2,CASSPGLVTDTQYF,TGCGCCAGCAGCCCAGGACTAGTCACAGATACGCAGTATTTT
TRBJ1-5,TRBV6-2/TRBV6-3,-,TRBD1,CASSYRPGGRGQPQHF,TGTGCCAGCAGTTACCGCCCGGGGGGCAGGGGGCAACCCCAGCATTTT
TRBJ2-5,TRBV10-3,-,-,CAISESGRGSQETQYF,TGTGCCATCAGTGAGTCGGGAAGGGGGAGTCAGGAGACCCAGTACTTC
TRBJ2-7,TRBV28,few,-,CASSLPFYEQYF,TGTGCCAGCAGTTTACCATTCTACGAGCAGTACTTC
TRBJ2-3,TRBV7-9,-,TRBD2,CASSLTSGRFTDTQYF,TGTGCCAGCAGCTTAACCAGCGGGAGGTTCACAGATACGCAGTATTTT
TRBJ1-5,TRBV7-2,few,-,CASSLVRGQPQHF,TGTGCCAGCAGCTTAGTACGAGGGCAGCCCCAGCATTTT
TRBJ1-2,TRBV3-1,-,-,CASSQENQGKGYTF,TGTGCCAGCAGCCAAGAAAACCAGGGTAAAGGCTACACCTTC
TRBJ2-7,TRBV28,-,-,CASSLWDVNDEQYF,TGTGCCAGCAGTTTATGGGACGTCAACGACGAGCAGTACTTC
TRBJ1-5,TRBV4-1,-,TRBD1,CASSQDKGAGQPQHF,TGCGCCAGCAGCCAAGATAAGGGGGCAGGACAGCCCCAGCATTTT
TRBJ1-2,TRBV20-1,-,TRBD1,CSAVRQGGNYGYTF,TGCAGTGCTGTTAGACAGGGAGGTAACTATGGCTACACCTTC
TRBJ2-3,TRBV3-1,-,TRBD2,CASSQRTSGPVTDTQYF,TGTGCCAGCAGCCAACGGACTAGCGGACCCGTCACAGATACGCAGTATTTT
TRBJ2-3,TRBV4-3,few,TRBD2,CASSQVVTGRAVLQTQYF,TGCGCCAGCAGCCAAGTTGTTACCGGGAGGGCCGTTCTCCAAACGCAGTATTTT
TRBJ2-7,TRBV21-1,-,-,CVSSKEGQGDLEQYF,TGTGTCAGCAGCAAAGAGGGACAGGGGGATCTCGAGCAGTACTTC
TRBJ2-3,TRBV3-1,-,-,CASSQVLAGYTQYF,TGTGCCAGCAGCCAAGTCCTAGCAGGCTATACGCAGTATTTT
TRBJ1-2,TRBV20-1,-,-,CSRMMSQNYGYTF,TGCAGTCGGATGATGAGCCAGAACTATGGCTACACCTTC
TRBJ2-2,TRBV10-3,-,-,CAISDFVGTGELFF,TGTGCCATCAGTGACTTTGTAGGCACCGGGGAGCTGTTTTTT
TRBJ1-5,TRBV6-1,-,-,CASSGRTGSSNQPQHF,TGTGCCAGCAGTGGACGGACCGGCTCTAGCAATCAGCCCCAGCATTTT
TRBJ2-1,TRBV9,few,-,CASSAPRENEQFF,TGTGCCAGCAGCGCCCCCCGAGAGAATGAGCAGTTCTTC
TRBJ2-1,TRBV7-2,-,-,CASSTPGQQFF,TGTGCCAGCAGCACTCCGGGACAGCAGTTCTTC
TRBJ2-5,TRBV18,few,TRBD2,CASSPTGGQETQYF,TGTGCCAGCTCACCCACGGGGGGCCAAGAGACCCAGTACTTC
TRBJ2-3,TRBV7-2,-,-,CASSLALGAGTDTQYF,TGTGCCAGCAGCTTAGCGCTGGGTGCGGGCACAGATACGCAGTATTTT
TRBJ2-7,TRBV4-2,few,TRBD1,CASSHRDRGREQYF,TGTGCCAGCAGCCACCGGGACAGGGGGCGCGAGCAGTACTTC
TRBJ1-1,TRBV12-3/TRBV12-4,-,-,CASSLSPMNTEAFF,TGTGCCAGCAGTTTAAGCCCTATGAACACTGAAGCTTTCTTT
TRBJ2-3,TRBV7-9,few,TRBD2,CASSPGSGLGGTQYF,TGTGCCAGCAGCCCCGGAAGTGGACTAGGCGGTACGCAGTATTTT
TRBJ2-1,TRBV20-1,-,TRBD2,CSATGLAAGEQFF,TGCAGTGCTACGGGACTAGCAGCGGGTGAGCAGTTCTTC
TRBJ2-2,TRBV12-3/TRBV12-4,few,-,CASSYMNTGELFF,TGTGCCAGCAGTTACATGAACACCGGGGAGCTGTTTTTT
TRBJ1-2,TRBV11-2,-,-,CASSSGATYGYTF,TGTGCCAGCAGCTCTGGCGCAACCTATGGCTACACCTTC
TRBJ2-5,TRBV4-3,few,-,CASSQDLNGETQYF,TGCGCCAGCAGCCAAGATCTCAATGGGGAGACCCAGTACTTC
TRBJ2-7,TRBV4-3,-,TRBD2,CASSPQPGLAASEQYF,TGCGCCAGCAGCCCGCAACCGGGACTAGCGGCCTCGGAGCAGTACTTC
TRBJ2-3,TRBV6-1,-,TRBD2,CASSESSGRATDTQYF,TGTGCCAGCAGTGAATCTAGCGGGAGGGCAACAGATACGCAGTATTTT